The 7 T cell receptor beta chains listed next were all sequenced from one sample in a study of response to subunit inactivated influenza vaccine. TCRdb recomputed calls from the RT-PCR reads with MiXCR, one row per CDR3 protein. The repertoire holds a few hundred thousand distinct CDR3 sequences, with 21% as singletons. This specimen was PBMCs from blood, taken approximately 22 months after vaccination. These receptors were obtained from a man between 50 and 69 years old who received an inactivated influenza vaccine.

This clonotype has only a few counts. V and J are TRBV4-2 and TRBJ2-5; the D call may be TRBD1 or TRBD2 (5 bases each). Germline V gene lookup returns CDR1 LGHNA and CDR2 YNFKEQ. Trimming removed 7 bases from V and 1 base from J, with 16 bases in between. CDR3 length equals 15 residues. The chain's CDR3 is CASKGTAPLQETQYF. The CDR3 DNA is TGTGCCAGCAAAGGGACGGCTCCCCTCCAAGAGACCCAGTACTTC.

This clonotype was observed a few times. CDR3 protein: CSARDLQTNTEAFF. DNA of the CDR3: TGCAGTGCTAGAGATCTTCAAACGAACACTGAAGCTTTCTTT. This rearrangement joins TRBV20-1 to TRBJ1-1, with D hard to call. V was shortened by 0 bases and J by 1 base, with 9 bases between the two germline ends. CDR1 is DFQATT, CDR2 SNEGSKA, per germline (reference sequence). CDR3 length: 14 amino acids.

This clonotype has only a few counts. This chain connects TRBV12-3 or TRBV12-4 to TRBJ2-3, with D possibly matching TRBD1 (6 bases). This CDR3 has 15 amino acids. V lost 3 bases and J lost 4, with 14 bases in between. The CDR3: CASSFNRVSADTQYF. The DNA of the CDR3 is TGTGCCAGCAGTTTTAACAGGGTGTCAGCAGATACGCAGTATTTT.

In its sample, this clonotype was seen many times. V usage is TRBV12-3 or TRBV12-4 and J usage is TRBJ1-5, with a tentative D call TRBD1 (5 bases). V was trimmed by 5 bases and J by 7 bases, leaving 12 bases between them. The length of the CDR3 is 13 residues. CDR3 bases: TGTGCCAGCAGTGTCAGGGTCAGACAGCCCCAGCATTTT. Amino acid sequence: CASSVRVRQPQHF.

This rearrangement joins TRBV7-3 to TRBJ2-6; D is unclear. V was clipped by 4 bases and J by 4 bases, with 5 bases between them. CDR1 and CDR2 from the germline V gene are SGHTA and FQGTGA. This CDR3 region has 13 residues. The CDR3 loop reads CASSYHGANVLTF. CDR3 nucleotides: TGTGCCAGCAGCTACCACGGGGCCAACGTCCTGACTTTC.

This clonotype was counted at least ten times. The chain links TRBV20-1 to TRBJ1-5, with 9 nucleotides matching TRBD1. CDR3 length: 16 residues. With V trimmed by 0 bases and J by 7 bases, 10 bases remained unmatched. The germline CDR1 and CDR2 sequences are DFQATT and SNEGSKA (reference sequence). Here the CDR3 reads CSARELRTGGGQPQHF. The CDR3 region has the DNA TGCAGTGCTAGAGAACTCCGAACAGGGGGCGGACAGCCCCAGCATTTT.

This clonotype was picked up a small number of times. The chain employs TRBV20-1 and TRBJ2-7; 10 bases map to TRBD2. The CDR3 runs to 14 residues. V lost 6 bases to trimming and J lost 3 bases; unmatched junction nucleotides: 8. Germline V gene sequence: CDR1 DFQATT, CDR2 SNEGSKA (reference sequence). The CDR3 region has the DNA TGCAGTGCAAAGGGCCCTAGCGGGAGCTACGAGCAGTACTTC. Its translation is CSAKGPSGSYEQYF.